This T cell receptor (beta chain) comes out of a study of blood T cell repertoires in COVID-19. Study at large: T cells, B-cell-depleted T cells, or PBMCs supplied cDNA or gDNA.

V was clipped by 7 bases and J by 5 bases, with 11 bases between them. CDR3 length: 13 residues. Germline V gene data show CDR1 as MNHEY and CDR2 as SVGAGI. Method: immunoSEQ multiplex PCR; TCRdb's copy keeps in-frame clones and lacks some. The repertoire holds 60,000 or so clones, with 60% to 75% as singletons. Input material: peripheral blood. The rearrangement joins TRBV6-5 to TRBJ1-4; D ambiguous. This sequence was found in a woman of 80 years or more with acute or convalescent COVID-19. CDR3 nucleotides: TGTGCCAGCAAACAGCCGCAGAATGAAAAACTGTTTTTT. It codes for CASKQPQNEKLFF.